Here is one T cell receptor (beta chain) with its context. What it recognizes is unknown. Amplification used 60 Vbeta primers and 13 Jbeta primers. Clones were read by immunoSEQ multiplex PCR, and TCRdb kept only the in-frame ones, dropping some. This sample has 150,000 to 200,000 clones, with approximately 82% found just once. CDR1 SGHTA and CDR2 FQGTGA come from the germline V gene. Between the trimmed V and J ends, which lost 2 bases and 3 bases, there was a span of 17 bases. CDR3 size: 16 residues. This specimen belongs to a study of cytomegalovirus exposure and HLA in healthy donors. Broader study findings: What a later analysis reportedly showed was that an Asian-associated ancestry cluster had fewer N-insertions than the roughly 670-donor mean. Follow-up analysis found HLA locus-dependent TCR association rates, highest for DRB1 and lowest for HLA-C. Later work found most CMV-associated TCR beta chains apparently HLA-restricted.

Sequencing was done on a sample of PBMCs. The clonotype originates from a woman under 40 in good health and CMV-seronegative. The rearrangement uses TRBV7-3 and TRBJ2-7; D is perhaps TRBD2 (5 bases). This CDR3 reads CASSLGNLAEGYEQYF. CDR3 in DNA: TGTGCCAGCAGCTTAGGAAACCTCGCTGAGGGCTACGAGCAGTACTTC.